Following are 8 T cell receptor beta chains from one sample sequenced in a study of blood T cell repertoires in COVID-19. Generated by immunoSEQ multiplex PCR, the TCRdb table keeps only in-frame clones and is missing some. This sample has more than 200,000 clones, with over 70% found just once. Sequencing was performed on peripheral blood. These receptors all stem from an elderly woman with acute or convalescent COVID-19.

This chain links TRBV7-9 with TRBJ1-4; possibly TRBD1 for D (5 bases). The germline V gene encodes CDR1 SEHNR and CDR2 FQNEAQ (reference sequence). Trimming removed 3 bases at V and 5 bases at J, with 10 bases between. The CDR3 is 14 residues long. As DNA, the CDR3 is TGTGCCAGCAGCTTTTTGGCAGGGAATGAAAAACTGTTTTTT. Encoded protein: CASSFLAGNEKLFF.

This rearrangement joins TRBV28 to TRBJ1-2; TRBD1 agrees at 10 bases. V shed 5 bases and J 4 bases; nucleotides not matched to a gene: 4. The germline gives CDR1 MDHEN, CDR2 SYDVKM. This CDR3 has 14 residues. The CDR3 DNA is TGTGCCAGCAGTATGGGACAGGGGATCTATGGCTACACCTTC. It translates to CASSMGQGIYGYTF.

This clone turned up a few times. The CDR3 bases are TGTGCCAGTAATAAAGGGAGGGCCTACAATGAGCAGTTCTTC. Translated, it gives CASNKGRAYNEQFF. The chain recombines TRBV19 with TRBJ2-1; 7 bases align to TRBD2. Germline CDR1 is LNHDA and CDR2 is SQIVND (reference sequence). The junction had 5 bases not matched to a gene; V was cut back by 7 bases and J by 2 bases. CDR3 length: 14 amino acids.

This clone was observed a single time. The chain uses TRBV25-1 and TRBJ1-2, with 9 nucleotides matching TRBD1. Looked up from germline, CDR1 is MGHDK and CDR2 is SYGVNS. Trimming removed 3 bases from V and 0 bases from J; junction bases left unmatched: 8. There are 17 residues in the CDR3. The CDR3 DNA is TGTGCCAGCAGTGACCTCCCAAGGACAGGGGCTAACTATGGCTACACCTTC. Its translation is CASSDLPRTGANYGYTF.

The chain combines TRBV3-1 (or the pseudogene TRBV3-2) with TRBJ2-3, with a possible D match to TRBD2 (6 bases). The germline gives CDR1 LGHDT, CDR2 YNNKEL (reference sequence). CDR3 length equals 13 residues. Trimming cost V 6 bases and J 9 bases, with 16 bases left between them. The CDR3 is CASRQDLGGTQYF. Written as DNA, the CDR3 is TGTGCCAGCAGACAGGACCTGGGGGGAACGCAGTATTTT.

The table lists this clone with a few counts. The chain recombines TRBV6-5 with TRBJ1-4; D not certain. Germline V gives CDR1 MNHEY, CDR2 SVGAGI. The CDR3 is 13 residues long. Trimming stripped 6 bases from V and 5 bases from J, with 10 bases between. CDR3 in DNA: TGTGCCAGCAGCCCAACGGGGAATGAAAAACTGTTTTTT. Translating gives CASSPTGNEKLFF.

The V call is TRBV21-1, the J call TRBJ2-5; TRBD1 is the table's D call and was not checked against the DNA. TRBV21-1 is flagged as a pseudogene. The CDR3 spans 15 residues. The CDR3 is CASSKERGISETQYF. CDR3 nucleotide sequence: TGTGCCAGCAGCAAAGAAAGGGGAATCTCGGAGACCCAGTACTTC.

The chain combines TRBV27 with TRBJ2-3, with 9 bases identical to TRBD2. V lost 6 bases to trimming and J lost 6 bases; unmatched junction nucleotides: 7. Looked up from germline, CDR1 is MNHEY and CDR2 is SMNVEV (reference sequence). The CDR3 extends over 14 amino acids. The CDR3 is CASSGTSLADTQYF. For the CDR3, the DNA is TGTGCCAGCAGCGGGACTAGCCTAGCGGATACGCAGTATTTT.